This TCR beta chain comes out of a study of immune cell composition in non-small cell lung cancer (dated by TCRdb to the late 2010s). Regarding the complete study: To assign histologic subtype, which was mostly lung adenocarcinoma or squamous cell carcinoma, H&E was combined with p63, CK5, Napsin A and TTF-1 immunohistochemistry. Several tumour specimens with TCR-beta data were rare histological subtypes and were excluded from the subtype comparisons. Adaptive Biotechnologies TCR-beta sequencing was carried out on a few dozen paired NSCLC tumour and non-adjacent lung specimens, as well as on fewer than 30 tumour-only specimens. Supplementary cohort #1 consisted of roughly 9 lung adenocarcinoma cases with paired tumour/lung TCR-beta sequencing and with TIL populations generated to assess tumour reactivity.

TCR-beta CDR3 regions were amplified from genomic DNA by a two-step multiplex PCR, with the second step adding Illumina-compatible adaptors. TCR-beta immunosequencing was performed on an Illumina platform as a commercial immunoSEQ service. As for the authors' bioinformatics: Repertoires were summarised by productive clonality and by Top 10 Clones, defined as the percentage of T-cell templates derived from the ten most frequent sequences. Productive clonality ranged from 0 to 1, with 1 indicating a monoclonal population. Tumour-associated clones were defined as sequences comprising at least 0.1% of tumour T-cell templates but absent from matched non-adjacent lung, identified via log10 scatter plots. Analyses were done in GraphPad Prism7 and R, with Student's t-tests for two-group comparisons, ANOVA for stages, and linear regression for relationships. TCRdb mirrors the immuneACCESS table, restricted to in-frame sequences. Some clones are absent from its copies; in checked studies, under half trace to an unresolved V gene, and the reason for the others is unknown. From that table come the V and J calls and clone size; the DNA was used to work out D and trimming. This sample has some 1,800 clones in its table, and about four fifths of those were observed once. The ten largest make up 9.5% to 13% of the sample.

A note on this clone: The target of this receptor is not known. No per-base quality is available; no much larger clone lies one base away.

Summary of the overall study and its limitations: Nearly half of NSCLC cases had tumour-associated clones >0.5%, with more than 70% of squamous carcinomas showing such clones compared with 30% to 35% of adenocarcinomas. No significant correlation was found between tumour TCR-beta clonality and smoking pack-years. In approximately 10 adenocarcinoma cases, a strong correlation was found between maximal tumour-associated clone frequency and TIL tumour reactivity, whereas no such correlation was found between overall clonality and TIL tumour reactivity. The reactivity cohort was only approximately ten cases, and tumour-reactive clones were not shown to share sequences with the dominant in vivo tumour-associated clones.

Normal lung samples came from the same patient and were non-adjacent lung tissue collected as far from the tumour as possible, with a minimum distance of 3 cm. From frozen aliquots of unsorted single-cell suspensions, genomic DNA was isolated using the QIAamp DNA kit. Tissues arrived within 2 hours of resection and were immediately processed into single-cell suspensions. Tissue was broken up mechanically, digested enzymatically with DNase I, collagenase I and hyaluronidase for under 35 minutes at 37 degrees C, and then filtered and RBC-lysed. V is cut by 4 bases and J by 6 bases, and the space between the germline ends is 13 bases. From cysteine to phenylalanine, the CDR3 is 13 amino acids long. The DNA shown is the 39-base CDR3, in frame from base 1. For CDR1 and CDR2, the germline V gene lists MNHEY and SVGAGI.

The receptor was isolated from a human donor with non-small cell lung cancer. Sequencing used non-adjacent lung tissue. The chain uses TRBV6-5 and TRBJ2-7; 5 matching bases give a weak D call of TRBD2. The CDR3 protein sequence reads: CASSSNTRSEQYF. The sequenced DNA is TGTGCCAGCAGTTCCAACACTAGGTCCGAGCAGTACTTC.